This T cell receptor (beta chain) was found in a study of blood T cell repertoires in COVID-19. In germline, CDR1 is MDHEN, CDR2 SYDVKM. The CDR3 runs to 14 residues. V gave up 4 bases and J gave up 10 bases; unmatched junction bases: 10. In the source study's methods: For nucleated cells, counts were estimated from reference gene primer amplification. The data were produced by immunoSEQ multiplex PCR, yet TCRdb's version contains in-frame clones alone and is incomplete. V and J calls and clone size are given by that table; D and trimming were obtained from the DNA. This repertoire shows about 42,000 clones, roughly 84% found once; its top ten account for around 13%.

The chain has TRBV28 and TRBJ1-1; 9 positions agree with TRBD1. Sequenced sample: peripheral blood. The sequence was obtained from a woman in her 70s in a cohort sampled during active COVID-19. The CDR3 is CASSSLQGALGAFF. Here the CDR3 DNA reads TGTGCCAGCAGTTCCCTACAGGGGGCATTGGGAGCTTTCTTT. The full variable domain, with the rest looked up from reference TRBV28 and TRBJ1-1, is DVKVTQSSRYLVKRTGEKVFLECVQDMDHENMFWYRQDPGLGLRLIYFSYDVKMKEKGDIPEGYSVSREKKERFSLILESASTNQTSMYLCASSSLQGALGAFFGQGTRLTVV.